Included here is one T cell receptor beta chain sequence, with context. V dropped 6 bases and J dropped 0; count of bases not matched to a gene: 7. This CDR3 comprises 16 residues. CDR1 and CDR2 (germline): LGHNT, FRNRAP. Generated by immunoSEQ multiplex PCR, the TCRdb table keeps only in-frame clones and is missing some. The repertoire consists of about 32,000 clones, with around 94% occurring once and the leading ten covering approximately 8.2%. The data were obtained in a study of T cells in tuberculosis. This chain connects TRBV12-5 to TRBJ1-5; 8 bases agree with TRBD1. What was sequenced was PBMCs. This TCR was sampled from a donor aged 10 to 29 with latent tuberculosis or without tuberculosis infection. For the CDR3, the DNA is TGTGCTAGTGGCAGGGACAGGAGTTCTAGCAATCAGCCCCAGCATTTT. This codes for CASGRDRSSSNQPQHF.